The next 24 T cell receptor beta chains were all read from a single sample in a study of OX40 agonist ivuxolimab in advanced cancers. This table comes from immunoSEQ multiplex PCR, and its TCRdb copy is limited to in-frame clones, with some not included. The sample carries 70,000 to 95,000 clones, around 86% recorded once. Specimen: CD4+ or CD8+ T cells sorted from blood, collected in a trial of the OX40 agonist ivuxolimab. The receptors were sampled from an adult with an advanced solid tumor such as melanoma, head and neck, liver or kidney cancer.

This chain joins TRBV30 and TRBJ2-7; possibly TRBD1 for D (6 bases). Trimming took 5 bases from V and 2 from J, leaving 10 bases between them. Germline CDR1 GTSNPN, CDR2 SVGIG (reference sequence). The length of the CDR3 is 12 residues. The CDR3 sequence: CAWLTGAYEQYF. The CDR3 DNA reads as TGTGCCTGGTTGACAGGCGCCTACGAGCAGTACTTC.

This chain links TRBV30 with TRBJ2-7; 7 nucleotides agree with TRBD1. The CDR3 covers 12 residues. Germline-derived CDR1 and CDR2 are GTSNPN and SVGIG (reference sequence). V dropped 3 bases and J dropped 6; count of bases not matched to a gene: 5. Here the CDR3 DNA reads TGTGCCTGGAGGAGGGGGCCGGGCGAGCAGTACTTC. Protein: CAWRRGPGEQYF.

The chain combines TRBV15 with TRBJ1-1; a possible D gene is TRBD1 (6 bases). This CDR3 region has 12 residues. V was pared by 7 bases and J by 4 bases, with 10 bases between. Germline-derived CDR1 and CDR2 are LNHNV and YYDKDF (reference sequence). In nucleotides, the CDR3 is TGTGCCACCAACACGGGGGCCACTGAAGCTTTCTTT. Its translation: CATNTGATEAFF.

This chain connects TRBV6-6 to TRBJ1-1, with a tentative D call TRBD1 (6 bases). V was shortened by 5 bases and J by 2 bases, with 9 bases between the two germline ends. CDR3 length: 13 residues. Germline V CDR1 and CDR2: MNHNY, SVGAGI (reference sequence). The CDR3 nucleotides read TGTGCCAGCAGTCACAGGGAAAACACTGAAGCTTTCTTT. Translated, it gives CASSHRENTEAFF.

This clone has more than one count but fewer than ten. This sequence joins TRBV5-1 and TRBJ1-3; D not resolved. Germline loops: CDR1 SGHRS, CDR2 YFSETQ. The CDR3 totals 14 residues. V dropped 0 bases and J dropped 1 base, with 5 bases sitting between them. This chain's CDR3 is CASSLAGSGNTIYF. CDR3 nucleotide sequence: TGCGCCAGCAGCTTGGCGGGTTCTGGAAACACCATATATTTT.

The chain recombines TRBV30 with TRBJ2-1, with D unresolved. Trimming took 3 bases from V and 0 from J, leaving 3 bases between them. The V gene's germline CDR1 is GTSNPN and CDR2 SVGIG (reference sequence). The CDR3 length is 12 residues. The chain's CDR3 is CAWRYSYNEQFF. The CDR3 nucleotides read TGTGCCTGGAGATACTCCTACAATGAGCAGTTCTTC.

This clone was detected a few times. The chain combines TRBV2 with TRBJ2-1; 11 bases map to TRBD2. V dropped 4 bases and J dropped 15; count of bases not matched to a gene: 17. The germline V gene encodes CDR1 SNHLY and CDR2 FYNNEI. The CDR3 has 16 amino acids. In nucleotides, the CDR3 is TGTGCCAGCAGTGCCCCCTCACTAGCGGGAGACCCCGAGGGGTTCTTC. As protein: CASSAPSLAGDPEGFF. Using reference TRBV2 and TRBJ2-1 for the parts outside the CDR3, the full variable domain is EPEVTQTPSHQVTQMGQEVILRCVPISNHLYFYWYRQILGQKVEFLVSFYNNEISEKSEIFDDQFSVERPDGSNFTLKIRSTKLEDSAMYFCASSAPSLAGDPEGFFGPGTRLTVL.

The rearrangement links TRBV19 to TRBJ2-3; 13 bases map to TRBD2. Trimming removed 3 bases from V and 7 bases from J; junction bases left unmatched: 10. Germline V gene lookup returns CDR1 LNHDA and CDR2 SQIVND (reference sequence). The CDR3 length is 17 residues. DNA for the CDR3: TGTGCCAGTAGTATCGTTACTAGCGGGAGGGTCGCCTATACGCAGTATTTT. Translating it yields CASSIVTSGRVAYTQYF.

The chain has TRBV4-1 and TRBJ2-7, with a weak D call TRBD2 (6 bases). CDR3 length: 14 amino acids. CDR1 is MGHRA, CDR2 YSYEKL, per germline. Trimming removed 0 bases at V and 2 bases at J, with 8 bases between. CDR3 in DNA: TGCGCCAGCAGCCAAGACCCGGGGGCCTACGAGCAGTACTTC. This translates into CASSQDPGAYEQYF.

J is TRBJ2-1 and V is TRBV5-5; D is unclear. CDR1 and CDR2 (germline): SGHKS, YYEKEE (reference sequence). With 7 bases removed from V and 6 bases from J, the gap between germline ends came to 8 bases. The CDR3 covers 11 residues. CDR3 protein: CASGLVNEQFF. The CDR3 bases are TGTGCCAGCGGTCTCGTCAATGAGCAGTTCTTC.

The J gene is TRBJ2-1, the V gene TRBV18; 11 bases align to TRBD2. The germline gives CDR1 KGHSH, CDR2 LQKENI. V dropped 6 bases and J dropped 4; count of bases not matched to a gene: 5. CDR3 length: 15 residues. This CDR3 reads CASSLAGGVYNEQFF. CDR3 bases: TGTGCCAGCTCCCTAGCGGGAGGAGTTTACAATGAGCAGTTCTTC.

The gene calls are TRBV9 and TRBJ1-2; 8 positions match TRBD1. The CDR3 has 19 amino acids. Germline loops: CDR1 SGDLS, CDR2 YYNGEE. Trimming at V came to 3 bases and at J to 10 bases, leaving 26 bases not matched to a gene. The CDR3 DNA reads as TGTGCCAGCAGCGCCCCTCCACGGGGGACAGGAGGACCTTTATGGGACTACACCTTC. It translates to CASSAPPRGTGGPLWDYTF.

Worth noting for this clone: The junction differs from germline at one of its ends, possibly a read error. The chain employs TRBV6-5 and TRBJ1-2; TRBD1 aligns across 12 bases. Germline CDR1 and CDR2: MNHEY and SVGAGI. CDR3 size: 13 residues. CDR3 loop: CASSYRGTGGCTF. Written as DNA, the CDR3 is TGTGCCAGCAGTTACAGGGGGACAGGGGGCTGCACCTTC.

This chain uses TRBV10-1 with TRBJ2-7; D ambiguous. In germline, CDR1 is WNHNN, CDR2 SYGVQD (reference sequence). This CDR3 comprises 13 residues. V shed 4 bases and J shed 1 base, with 8 bases lying between them. CDR3 protein: CASSVGLSYEQYF. CDR3 coding DNA: TGCGCCAGCAGTGTGGGCCTATCCTACGAGCAGTACTTC.

This clone showed up just a few times. The rearrangement joins TRBV2 to TRBJ2-2; D remains unclear. CDR3 length: 13 amino acids. Trimming cost V 7 bases and J 4 bases, with 10 bases left between them. Germline-derived CDR1 and CDR2 are SNHLY and FYNNEI. CDR3 sequence (DNA): TGTGCCAGCACGAGCACTACCACCGGGGAGCTGTTTTTT. Its protein is CASTSTTTGELFF.

The chain recombines TRBV6-5 with TRBJ1-6; TRBD1 matches at 10 bases. V trimming: 8 bases; J trimming: 7 bases; junction bases outside the gene matches: 2. CDR1 and CDR2 (germline): MNHEY, SVGAGI. The CDR3 is made up of 13 amino acids. DNA of the CDR3: TGTGCCAGCTCGGGACAGGGGAATTCACCCCTCCACTTT. Amino acids: CASSGQGNSPLHF.

The chain uses TRBV6-6 and TRBJ2-1; TRBD2 agrees at 7 bases. Germline values: CDR1 MNHNY, CDR2 SVGAGI (reference sequence). CDR3 size: 14 residues. The trim removed 4 bases at V and 6 bases at J, leaving 6 bases unmatched. This CDR3 reads CASSFSGKSNEQFF. As DNA, the CDR3 is TGTGCCAGCAGTTTCAGCGGGAAGAGCAATGAGCAGTTCTTC.

The V and J genes are TRBV19 and TRBJ2-7, with D unresolved. Looked up from germline, CDR1 is LNHDA and CDR2 is SQIVND (reference sequence). V lost 4 bases and J lost 0, with 10 bases in between. This CDR3 has 14 residues. CDR3 residues: CASSRTGSSYEQYF. CDR3 nucleotides: TGTGCCAGTAGTAGGACGGGTAGCTCCTACGAGCAGTACTTC.

The chain links TRBV27 to TRBJ1-4, with TRBD1 as a possible D gene (6 bases). V was trimmed by 3 bases and J by 11 bases, leaving 16 bases between them. This CDR3 spans 14 amino acids. Germline CDR1 reads MNHEY; CDR2 reads SMNVEV (reference sequence). The CDR3 bases are TGTGCCAGCAGTTTGTCAGGGGCCCAGACGAAACTGTTTTTT. It translates to CASSLSGAQTKLFF.

The chain has TRBV6-5 and TRBJ2-7; D not certain. V was pared by 5 bases and J by 4 bases, with 6 bases between. Germline V gene sequence: CDR1 MNHEY, CDR2 SVGAGI. CDR3 length: 11 residues. The CDR3, as DNA: TGTGCCAGCAGTCCCCGATACGAGCAGTACTTC. It encodes CASSPRYEQYF.

The gene calls are TRBV5-1 and TRBJ1-4; unclear D gene. CDR1 and CDR2 from the germline V gene are SGHRS and YFSETQ. V was clipped by 3 bases and J by 0 bases, with 6 bases between them. This CDR3 has 14 residues. CDR3 residues: CASSSQATNEKLFF. CDR3 DNA sequence: TGCGCCAGCAGCTCGCAGGCAACTAATGAAAAACTGTTTTTT.

The chain carries TRBV20-1 and TRBJ1-1; a possible D gene is TRBD1 (5 bases). Trimming stripped 4 bases from V and 5 bases from J, with 8 bases between. CDR1 is DFQATT, CDR2 SNEGSKA, per germline (reference sequence). This CDR3 has 11 residues. This CDR3 reads CSATGRTEAFF. CDR3 DNA sequence: TGCAGTGCTACAGGGAGGACTGAAGCTTTCTTT.

The chain uses TRBV9 and TRBJ1-2; no definite D call. This CDR3 is 15 amino acids long. The V end lost 2 bases, the J end lost 3 bases, and 14 bases lay between the germline ends. The germline CDR1 and CDR2 sequences are SGDLS and YYNGEE. CDR3 sequence reads: CASSVHRGEDYGYTF. CDR3 coding DNA: TGTGCCAGCAGCGTCCACCGTGGGGAAGACTATGGCTACACCTTC. The full variable domain, its missing parts supplied by reference TRBV9 and TRBJ1-2, is DSGVTQTPKHLITATGQRVTLRCSPRSGDLSVYWYQQSLDQGLQFLIQYYNGEERAKGNILERFSAQQFPDLHSELNLSSLELGDSALYFCASSVHRGEDYGYTFGSGTRLTVV.

The chain employs TRBV30 and TRBJ2-3, with D possibly matching TRBD1 (6 bases). V lost 2 bases and J 8 bases, leaving 20 bases between the germline ends. This CDR3 is 15 amino acids long. From germline, CDR1 is GTSNPN and CDR2 SVGIG (reference sequence). CDR3 nucleotides: TGTGCCTGGAGTCTCCGCGCTCGGGCCAGGGGTACGCAGTATTTT. Protein sequence: CAWSLRARARGTQYF. Variable domain in full (rest from reference TRBV30 and TRBJ2-3): SQTIHQWPATLVQPVGSPLSLECTVEGTSNPNLYWYRQAAGRGLQLLFYSVGIGQISSEVPQNLSASRPQDRQFILSSKKLLLSDSGFYLCAWSLRARARGTQYFGPGTRLTVL.